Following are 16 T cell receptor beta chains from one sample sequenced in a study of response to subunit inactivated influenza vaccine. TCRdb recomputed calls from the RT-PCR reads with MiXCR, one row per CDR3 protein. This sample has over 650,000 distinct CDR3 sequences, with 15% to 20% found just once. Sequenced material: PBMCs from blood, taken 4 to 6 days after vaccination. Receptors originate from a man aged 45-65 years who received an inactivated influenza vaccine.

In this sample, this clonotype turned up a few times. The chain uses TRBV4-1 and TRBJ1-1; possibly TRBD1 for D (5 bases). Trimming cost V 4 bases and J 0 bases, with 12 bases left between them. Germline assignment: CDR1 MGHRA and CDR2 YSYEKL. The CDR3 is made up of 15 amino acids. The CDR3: CASSPSGFMNTEAFF. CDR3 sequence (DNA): TGCGCCAGCAGCCCGTCAGGGTTCATGAACACTGAAGCTTTCTTT.

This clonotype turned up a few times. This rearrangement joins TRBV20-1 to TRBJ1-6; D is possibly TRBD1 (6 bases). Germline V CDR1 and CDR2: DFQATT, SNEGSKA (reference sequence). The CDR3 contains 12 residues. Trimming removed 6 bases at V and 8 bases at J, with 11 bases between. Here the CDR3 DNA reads TGCAGTGCGGGGGCGACACATTCACCCCTCCACTTT. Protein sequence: CSAGATHSPLHF.

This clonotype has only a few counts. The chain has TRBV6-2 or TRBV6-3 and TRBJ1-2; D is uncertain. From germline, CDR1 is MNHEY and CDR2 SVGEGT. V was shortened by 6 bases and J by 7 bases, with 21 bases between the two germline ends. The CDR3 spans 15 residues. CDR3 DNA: TGTGCCAGCAGCTCGAGCTACAAGGAAACTCTTGGCTACACCTTC. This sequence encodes CASSSSYKETLGYTF.

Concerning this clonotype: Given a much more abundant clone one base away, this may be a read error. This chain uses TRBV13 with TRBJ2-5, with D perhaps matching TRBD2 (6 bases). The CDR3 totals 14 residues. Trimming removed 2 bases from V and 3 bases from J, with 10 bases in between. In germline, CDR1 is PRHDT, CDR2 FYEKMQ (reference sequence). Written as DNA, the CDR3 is TGTGCCAGCAGCTTACGAGGGAGGAAAGAGACCCAGTACTTC. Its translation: CASSLRGRKETQYF. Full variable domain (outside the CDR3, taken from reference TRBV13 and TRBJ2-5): AAGVIQSPRHLIKEKRETATLKCYPIPRHDTVYWYQQGPGQDPQFLISFYEKMQSDKGSIPDRFSAQQFSDYHSELNMSSLELGDSALYFCASSLRGRKETQYFGPGTRLLVL.

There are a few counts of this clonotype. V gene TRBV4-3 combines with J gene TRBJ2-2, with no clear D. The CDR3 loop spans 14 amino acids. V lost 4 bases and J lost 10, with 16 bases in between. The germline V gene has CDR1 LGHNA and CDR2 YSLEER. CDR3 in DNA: TGCGCCAGCAGCCTAAGCGATCGTTATGAGGAGCTGTTTTTT. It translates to CASSLSDRYEELFF.

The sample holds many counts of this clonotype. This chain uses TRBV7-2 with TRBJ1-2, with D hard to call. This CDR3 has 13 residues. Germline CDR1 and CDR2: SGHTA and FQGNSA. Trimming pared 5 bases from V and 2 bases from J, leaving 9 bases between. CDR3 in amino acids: CASSQDGNYGYTF. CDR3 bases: TGTGCCAGCAGCCAGGACGGGAACTATGGCTACACCTTC.

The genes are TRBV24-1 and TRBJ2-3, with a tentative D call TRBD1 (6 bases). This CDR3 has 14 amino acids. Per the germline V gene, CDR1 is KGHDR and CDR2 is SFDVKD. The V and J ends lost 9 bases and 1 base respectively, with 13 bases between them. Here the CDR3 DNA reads TGTGCCACCGCCCTCGGGACACGCACAGATACGCAGTATTTT. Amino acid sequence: CATALGTRTDTQYF.

As DNA, the CDR3 is TGTGCCAGCAGCTTAAACTATTGGGGGACAGACTACGAGCAGTACTTC. Protein product: CASSLNYWGTDYEQYF. V usage is TRBV7-2 and J usage is TRBJ2-7, with 7 positions matching TRBD1. Per the germline V gene, CDR1 is SGHTA and CDR2 is FQGNSA. The CDR3 sequence is 16 residues long. The V gene end was trimmed by 2 bases and the J gene end by 3 bases; junction bases not matched to a gene: 10.

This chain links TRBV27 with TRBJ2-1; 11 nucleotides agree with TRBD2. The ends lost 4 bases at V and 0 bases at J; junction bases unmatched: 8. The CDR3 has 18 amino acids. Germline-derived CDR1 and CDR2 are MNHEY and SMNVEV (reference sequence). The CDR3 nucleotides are TGTGCCAGCAGTTGGGGACTAGCGGAAAAAAGCTCCTACAATGAGCAGTTCTTC. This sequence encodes CASSWGLAEKSSYNEQFF.

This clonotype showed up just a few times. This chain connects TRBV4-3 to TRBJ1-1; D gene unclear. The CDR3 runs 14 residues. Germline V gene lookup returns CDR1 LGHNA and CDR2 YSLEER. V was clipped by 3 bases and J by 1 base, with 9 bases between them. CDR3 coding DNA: TGCGCCAGCAGCCAGGAAAAAGCGAACACTGAAGCTTTCTTT. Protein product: CASSQEKANTEAFF.

The CDR3 reads CATSRDYSISGNTIYF. The DNA for the CDR3 is TGTGCCACCAGCAGAGATTACAGTATCTCTGGAAACACCATATATTTT. The chain has TRBV15 and TRBJ1-3; no definite D call. V was pared by 0 bases and J by 0 bases, with 9 bases between. Germline assignment: CDR1 LNHNV and CDR2 YYDKDF (reference sequence). This CDR3 spans 16 amino acids.

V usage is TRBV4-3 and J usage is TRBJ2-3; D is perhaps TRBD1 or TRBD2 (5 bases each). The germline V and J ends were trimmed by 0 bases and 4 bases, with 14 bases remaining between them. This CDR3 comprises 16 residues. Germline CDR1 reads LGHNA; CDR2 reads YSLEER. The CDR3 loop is CASSQDWPGSADTQYF. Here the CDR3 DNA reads TGCGCCAGCAGCCAAGATTGGCCAGGGAGCGCAGATACGCAGTATTTT.

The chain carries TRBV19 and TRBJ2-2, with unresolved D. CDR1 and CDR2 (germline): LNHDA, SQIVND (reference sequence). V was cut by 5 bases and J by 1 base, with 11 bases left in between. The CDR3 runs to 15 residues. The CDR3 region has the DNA TGTGCCAGTAGTCCTCGGGCCATGAACACCGGGGAGCTGTTTTTT. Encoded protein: CASSPRAMNTGELFF.

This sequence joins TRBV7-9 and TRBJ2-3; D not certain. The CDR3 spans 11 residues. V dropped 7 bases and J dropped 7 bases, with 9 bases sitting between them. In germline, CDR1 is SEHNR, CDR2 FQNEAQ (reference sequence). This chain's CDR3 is CASTRENTQYF. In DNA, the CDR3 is TGTGCCAGCACCCGAGAAAATACGCAGTATTTT.

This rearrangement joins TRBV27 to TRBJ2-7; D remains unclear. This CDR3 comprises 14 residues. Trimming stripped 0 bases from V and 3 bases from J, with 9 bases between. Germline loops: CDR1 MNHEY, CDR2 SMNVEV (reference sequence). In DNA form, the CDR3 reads TGTGCCAGCAGTTTATCGAAAGACAACTACGAGCAGTACTTC. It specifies CASSLSKDNYEQYF.

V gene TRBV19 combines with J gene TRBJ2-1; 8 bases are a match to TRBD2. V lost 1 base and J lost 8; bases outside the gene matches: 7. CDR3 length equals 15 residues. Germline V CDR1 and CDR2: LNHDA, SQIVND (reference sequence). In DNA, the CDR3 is TGTGCCAGTAGTATAGGAGGGACTAGGTGGTATGAGCAGTTCTTC. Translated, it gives CASSIGGTRWYEQFF.